These 27 T cell receptor beta chains share one sample of origin, sequenced in a study of cytomegalovirus exposure and HLA in healthy donors. The PCR had 60 Vbeta and 13 Jbeta primers. Profiled with immunoSEQ multiplex PCR; TCRdb holds only in-frame clones, not every one. There are some 100,000 clones in the sample; roughly 70% occur only once, and about 10% lies in the top ten. Sequenced: PBMCs. The source is a man aged 50 to 60 in good health and CMV-seronegative.

On this clone itself: Its ends do not fully match the called genes, so a read error is possible. Other DNA sequences from this sample encode an identical CDR3 as well. The chain links TRBV11-2 to TRBJ1-1, with 10 bases that match TRBD1. This CDR3 has 15 amino acids. Germline V gene data show CDR1 as SGHAT and CDR2 as FQNNGV. The CDR3 sequence: CASSRGDRGPPKAFF. The CDR3 DNA reads as TGTGCTAGCAGCAGGGGGGACAGGGGCCCCCCGAAAGCTTTCTTT. The variable domain in full, completed from reference TRBV11-2 and TRBJ1-1, reads EAGVAQSPRYKIIEKRQSVAFWCNPISGHATLYWYQQILGQGPKLLIQFQNNGVVDDSQLPKDRFSAERLKGVDSTLKIQPAKLEDSAVYLCASSRGDRGPPKAFFGQGTRLTVV.

This clone was counted once. The rearrangement links TRBV7-7 to TRBJ2-5, with 8 bases identical to TRBD2. CDR3 length: 14 residues. V lost 5 bases and J lost 3; bases outside the gene matches: 5. The germline gives CDR1 SSHAT, CDR2 FNYEAQ (reference sequence). The CDR3 is CASSQTGGEETQYF. The CDR3, as DNA: TGTGCCAGCAGCCAAACGGGGGGGGAAGAGACCCAGTACTTC.

The chain has TRBV6-7 and TRBJ2-3, with D perhaps TRBD2 (6 bases). TRBV6-7 is sorted into the ORF group, with uncertain function. The CDR3 is made up of 15 amino acids. The CDR3 DNA reads as TGTGCTTACGGCCCGCTAGCGACCATCACAGATACGCAGTATTTT. It translates to CAYGPLATITDTQYF.

There are a few counts of this clone. This rearrangement joins TRBV25-1 to TRBJ1-3; perhaps TRBD1 as D (5 bases). The V gene's germline CDR1 is MGHDK and CDR2 SYGVNS. CDR3 size: 16 residues. V shed 8 bases and J shed 0 bases, with 17 bases lying between them. CDR3 amino acids: CASGRGGTASGNTIYF. CDR3 sequence (DNA): TGTGCCAGCGGCCGGGGCGGGACCGCCTCTGGAAACACCATATATTTT. The full variable domain, rest sourced from reference TRBV25-1 and TRBJ1-3, is EADIYQTPRYLVIGTGKKITLECSQTMGHDKMYWYQQDPGMELHLIHYSYGVNSTEKGDLSSESTVSRIRTEHFPLTLESARPSHTSQYLCASGRGGTASGNTIYFGEGSWLTVV.

The chain couples TRBV18 to TRBJ2-5; weak D call: TRBD2 (6 bases). V dropped 3 bases and J dropped 4 bases, with 9 bases sitting between them. The CDR3 runs 13 residues. Germline-derived CDR1 and CDR2 are KGHSH and LQKENI. The CDR3 region is CASSPTRGETQYF. In DNA, the CDR3 is TGTGCCAGCTCACCCACGCGGGGAGAGACCCAGTACTTC.

The V gene is TRBV10-1, the J gene TRBJ2-1; D ambiguous. Germline CDR1 reads WNHNN; CDR2 reads SYGVQD (reference sequence). With 3 bases removed from V and 4 bases from J, the gap between germline ends came to 4 bases. The CDR3 is 12 amino acids. The CDR3 DNA sequence: TGCGCCAGCAGTGACACTTACAATGAGCAGTTCTTC. Translated: CASSDTYNEQFF.

CDR3 bases: TGTGCCATCAGTGTGAGAGGAGATGAGCAGTTCTTC. This gives the protein CAISVRGDEQFF. The chain combines TRBV10-3 with TRBJ2-1; D call uncertain. From germline, CDR1 is ENHRY and CDR2 SYGVKD. The CDR3 runs 12 residues. V lost 4 bases, J lost 8 bases, and 9 bases lay in between.

This chain connects TRBV6-1 to TRBJ1-5; unclear D gene. Germline V gene sequence: CDR1 MNHNS, CDR2 SASEGT. This CDR3 region has 12 residues. This chain's CDR3 is CAIRDGNQPQHF. DNA for the CDR3: TGTGCGATACGGGATGGCAATCAGCCCCAGCATTTT.

The genes are TRBV7-2 and TRBJ1-1; a possible D gene is TRBD1 (5 bases). The CDR3 sequence is 13 residues long. Germline V gene data show CDR1 as SGHTA and CDR2 as FQGNSA. The germline V and J ends were trimmed by 4 bases and 4 bases, with 10 bases remaining between them. In DNA form, the CDR3 reads TGTGCCAGCAGCTCCCCAGGGCGCACTGAAGCTTTCTTT. The encoded protein is CASSSPGRTEAFF.

The chain has TRBV9 and TRBJ2-7, with 12 bases that match TRBD2. There are 17 residues in the CDR3. CDR1 and CDR2 (germline): SGDLS, YYNGEE. V shed 3 bases and J 2 bases; nucleotides not matched to a gene: 9. The CDR3 protein is CASSEGWTSGDTYEQYF. CDR3 bases: TGTGCCAGCAGCGAGGGGTGGACTAGCGGGGATACCTACGAGCAGTACTTC.

The chain couples TRBV19 to TRBJ1-5; possibly TRBD1 for D (5 bases). The CDR3 runs 16 residues. Trimming removed 2 bases at V and 0 bases at J, with 11 bases between. CDR1 is LNHDA, CDR2 SQIVND, per germline (reference sequence). The CDR3 sequence is CASSIWGTYSNQPQHF. CDR3 nucleotides: TGTGCCAGTAGTATATGGGGCACCTATAGCAATCAGCCCCAGCATTTT.

This clone was seen a single time. The chain carries TRBV7-2 and TRBJ1-1; D perhaps matches TRBD1 (5 bases). Germline CDR1 is SGHTA and CDR2 is FQGNSA. This CDR3 is built from 15 residues. V was trimmed by 1 base and J by 0 bases, leaving 9 bases between them. Here the CDR3 reads CASSLDGGLNTEAFF. The CDR3 coding sequence is TGTGCCAGCAGCTTAGATGGGGGGTTGAACACTGAAGCTTTCTTT.

The rearrangement links TRBV6-6 to TRBJ1-5; D not resolved. From germline, CDR1 is MNHNY and CDR2 SVGAGI (reference sequence). The V and J ends lost 5 bases and 7 bases respectively, with 15 bases between them. The CDR3 runs to 14 residues. The CDR3 sequence is CASSQNLSKQPQHF. CDR3 bases: TGTGCCAGCAGTCAAAATCTATCGAAACAGCCCCAGCATTTT.

The CDR3 sequence: CASSLEGGTHEQYF. DNA of the CDR3: TGTGCCAGCAGCTTAGAGGGAGGAACCCACGAGCAGTACTTC. The chain recombines TRBV11-2 with TRBJ2-7, with D maybe TRBD2 (6 bases). V was pared by 0 bases and J by 5 bases, with 11 bases between. Germline V CDR1 and CDR2: SGHAT, FQNNGV. CDR3 length: 14 residues.

The chain is built from TRBV6-1 and TRBJ1-2; 7 bases line up with TRBD1. Trimming cost V 7 bases and J 4 bases; bases outside gene matches: 6. The CDR3 is 13 amino acids. Looked up from germline, CDR1 is MNHNS and CDR2 is SASEGT. CDR3 amino acids: CASNAGTVYGYTF. The CDR3 DNA follows: TGTGCCAGCAATGCCGGGACAGTCTATGGCTACACCTTC.

The chain couples TRBV6-1 to TRBJ2-7; TRBD1 is a possible D gene (5 bases). Germline V gene sequence: CDR1 MNHNS, CDR2 SASEGT. The CDR3 runs 15 residues. The V gene lost 0 bases and the J gene lost 2 bases, with 11 bases spanning the gap. The CDR3 DNA reads as TGTGCCAGCAGTGAAGCGCTCTGGGGCGCCTACGAGCAGTACTTC. This encodes CASSEALWGAYEQYF.

The CDR3 here is CASSPQAGWAGELFF. The CDR3 DNA reads as TGTGCCAGCAGCCCCCAGGCAGGGTGGGCCGGGGAGCTGTTTTTT. This sequence joins TRBV7-3 and TRBJ2-2, with TRBD1 as a possible D gene (5 bases). The germline V and J ends were trimmed by 5 bases and 6 bases, with 16 bases remaining between them. The germline V gene encodes CDR1 SGHTA and CDR2 FQGTGA. CDR3 length: 15 amino acids.

J is TRBJ1-1 and V is TRBV5-4; 12 nucleotides match TRBD1. Germline loops: CDR1 SGHNT, CDR2 YYREEE (reference sequence). The V and J ends lost 4 bases and 10 bases, in that order; junction bases with no gene match: 8. This CDR3 contains 14 residues. The CDR3 spells CASSPGTGGFGAFF. The CDR3 nucleotides are TGTGCCAGCAGCCCCGGGACAGGGGGCTTTGGAGCTTTCTTT.

The chain joins TRBV4-1 to TRBJ2-7, with TRBD2 identical over 11 bases. Per the germline V gene, CDR1 is MGHRA and CDR2 is YSYEKL. The V gene end was trimmed by 0 bases and the J gene end by 4 bases; junction bases not matched to a gene: 8. The CDR3 spans 17 residues. The CDR3 reads CASSQEKTSGGRYEQYF. The CDR3 DNA reads TGCGCCAGCAGCCAAGAGAAAACTAGCGGGGGTCGTTACGAGCAGTACTTC.

The V gene is TRBV7-8, the J gene TRBJ1-1; D may be TRBD1 (5 bases). This CDR3 contains 11 residues. V was clipped by 6 bases and J by 6 bases, with 8 bases between them. The germline V gene encodes CDR1 SGHVS and CDR2 FQNEAQ. The CDR3 DNA follows: TGTGCCAGCAGGGGGGGAGCTGAAGCTTTCTTT. It translates to CASRGGAEAFF.

Only one count was recorded for this clone. CDR3 in amino acids: CASSQLTGTGDEKLFF. CDR3 nucleotide sequence: TGTGCCAGCAGCCAATTAACCGGGACAGGGGATGAAAAACTGTTTTTT. The rearrangement uses TRBV14 and TRBJ1-4; 10 nucleotides agree with TRBD1. The germline V gene encodes CDR1 SGHDN and CDR2 FVKESK. The J segment lost 6 bases and the V segment lost 2 bases, leaving 6 bases of the junction unmatched. The CDR3 length is 16 residues.

This clone appeared a few times. A junction boundary mismatches the germline segment, possibly from a read error. The chain recombines TRBV7-9 with TRBJ1-3; possibly TRBD1 for D (5 bases). The CDR3 sequence is 16 residues long. Germline assignment: CDR1 SEHNR and CDR2 FQNEAQ (reference sequence). This CDR3 is CSSSLGQPSSGNTIYF. The DNA for the CDR3 is TGTTCCAGCAGCTTAGGACAACCGAGCTCTGGAAACACCATATATTTT.

V usage is TRBV28 and J usage is TRBJ2-7; TRBD1 might be the D (5 bases). Germline CDR1 is MDHEN and CDR2 is SYDVKM. The V end lost 4 bases, the J end lost 3 bases, and 7 bases lay between the germline ends. CDR3 length: 12 residues. The CDR3 spells CASSSRGYEQYF. CDR3 bases: TGTGCCAGCAGTTCTAGGGGCTACGAGCAGTACTTC.

The V and J genes are TRBV7-2 and TRBJ2-1; 9 nucleotides align to TRBD1. Germline lookup yields CDR1 SGHTA and CDR2 FQGNSA. Germline trimming cut 7 bases from V and 4 bases from J; bases unmatched to any gene: 8. This CDR3 comprises 15 residues. The CDR3 is CASTKPGQGYNEQFF. DNA for the CDR3: TGTGCCAGCACCAAACCGGGACAGGGTTACAATGAGCAGTTCTTC.

The V and J genes are TRBV6-6 and TRBJ2-7; no clear D. Trimming cost V 2 bases and J 0 bases, with 8 bases left between them. The germline gives CDR1 MNHNY, CDR2 SVGAGI (reference sequence). The CDR3 is 14 residues long. The CDR3 region has the DNA TGTGCCAGCAGTTACCAACAGACCTCCTACGAGCAGTACTTC. This sequence encodes CASSYQQTSYEQYF.

This chain uses TRBV21-1 with TRBJ2-3; TRBD2, the D gene given by the table, was not confirmed from the DNA. TRBV21-1 is a known pseudogene. CDR3 length: 13 amino acids. The CDR3 bases are TGTGCCAGTGTAGTACCTAGCACAGATACGCAGTATTTT. It encodes CASVVPSTDTQYF.

The J gene is TRBJ2-3, the V gene TRBV28; D call uncertain. CDR3 length: 12 amino acids. The germline V and J ends were trimmed by 6 bases and 0 bases, with 4 bases remaining between them. Germline V CDR1 and CDR2: MDHEN, SYDVKM. The CDR3 loop is CASRASTDTQYF. The CDR3, as DNA: TGTGCCAGCAGAGCTAGCACAGATACGCAGTATTTT.